Presented here are 8 T cell receptor beta chains from one specimen sequenced in a study of cytomegalovirus exposure and HLA in healthy donors. Amplification used 60 Vbeta primers and 13 Jbeta primers. Clones were read by immunoSEQ multiplex PCR, and TCRdb kept only the in-frame ones, dropping some. The sample lists about 160,000 clones, roughly 76% seen once, with around 2% in the top ten. Sequenced: PBMCs. The origin of the receptors is a human donor in good health.

This clone was seen only a few times. This chain connects TRBV28 to TRBJ1-6, with D hard to call. This CDR3 is 13 amino acids long. CDR1 and CDR2 (germline): MDHEN, SYDVKM. V shed 2 bases and J shed 7 bases, with 6 bases lying between them. CDR3 amino acids: CASSLTGNSPLHF. In DNA, the CDR3 is TGTGCCAGCAGTTTAACGGGAAATTCACCCCTCCACTTT.

The rearrangement links TRBV6-6 to TRBJ2-7; 9 nucleotides line up with TRBD1. The CDR3 extends over 14 amino acids. Germline loops: CDR1 MNHNY, CDR2 SVGAGI (reference sequence). V lost 11 bases and J lost 5; bases outside the gene matches: 13. The CDR3 loop reads CAGSQRDRVHEQYF. CDR3 DNA: TGTGCCGGATCGCAACGGGACAGGGTTCACGAGCAGTACTTC.

Of note for this clone: The junction does not match germline at one end; this may be a read error. The genes are TRBV7-9 and TRBJ1-3, with D maybe TRBD1 (5 bases). The CDR3 is made up of 16 amino acids. From germline, CDR1 is SEHNR and CDR2 FQNEAQ (reference sequence). CDR3 coding DNA: TGTTCCAGCAGCTTAGAGTTGGGGGGCTCTGGAAACACCATATATTTT. As protein: CSSSLELGGSGNTIYF.

CDR3 nucleotide sequence: TGTGCCAGCAGTGAGGGACTAGCGGAATACAATGAGCAGTTCTTC. It codes for CASSEGLAEYNEQFF. The V call is TRBV9, the J call TRBJ2-1; 11 nucleotides match TRBD2. The CDR3 totals 15 residues. The V gene's germline CDR1 is SGDLS and CDR2 YYNGEE. The ends lost 5 bases at V and 4 bases at J; junction bases unmatched: 5.

V is TRBV2 and J is TRBJ2-3; 8 bases are shared with TRBD2. Germline values: CDR1 SNHLY, CDR2 FYNNEI. Losses at the gene ends were 6 bases for V and 5 bases for J; bases not matched to a gene: 10. This CDR3 has 15 amino acids. This CDR3 reads CASRILAGGVDTQYF. CDR3 DNA sequence: TGTGCCAGCAGGATCTTGGCGGGGGGAGTAGATACGCAGTATTTT.

The chain couples TRBV27 to TRBJ2-6; tentatively, D is TRBD2 (7 bases). Germline V gene data show CDR1 as MNHEY and CDR2 as SMNVEV (reference sequence). This CDR3 has 17 residues. Trimming pared 4 bases from V and 4 bases from J, leaving 17 bases between. The CDR3 here is CASSWGGLGPGANVLTF. CDR3 bases: TGTGCCAGCAGTTGGGGGGGCTTAGGCCCCGGGGCCAACGTCCTGACTTTC.

This chain joins TRBV5-1 and TRBJ1-4; 8 bases agree with TRBD1. The CDR3 length is 16 residues. Germline V gene lookup returns CDR1 SGHRS and CDR2 YFSETQ. With V trimmed by 1 base and J by 6 bases, 8 bases remained unmatched. The CDR3 coding sequence is TGCGCCAGCAGCTTGTCAGGGGGCGAATGGTATGAAAAACTGTTTTTT. Encoded protein: CASSLSGGEWYEKLFF.

The chain links TRBV6-1 to TRBJ2-5, with a tentative D call TRBD1 (5 bases). The V and J ends lost 1 base and 4 bases respectively, with 13 bases between them. The CDR3 covers 15 residues. Germline CDR1 and CDR2: MNHNS and SASEGT. The CDR3 coding sequence is TGTGCCAGCAGTGAAGTATCCCTGGGGCTAGAGACCCAGTACTTC. The encoded protein is CASSEVSLGLETQYF.